Listed below are T cell receptor beta chains from one sample, sequenced in a study of blood T cells in healthy people across ages. TCRdb re-called the 5' RACE reads through MiXCR, storing one row per CDR3 protein. The data show around 700,000 distinct CDR3 sequences, 25% seen once. These data were also filed under a second study, of T cells of mothers and their children.

Input material: blood. The receptors derive from a boy between 5 and 17 years old in good health. Each CDR3 is given with its conserved first and last residue. Fields, in order: V gene, D gene, clone size, J gene, CDR3 DNA, CDR3 protein. D genes are given only for firm matches. Expanded clones get a size class; other rows say once, few or many, or leave the size out.

>TRBV4-1|NA|NA|TRBJ1-5
TGCGCCAGCAGCCAAGAAGGGGACGCTAAGTCATCCCAGCATTTT
CASSQEGDAKSSQHF
>TRBV27|TRBD1|few|TRBJ2-7
TGTGCCAGTACCGGGACAGGGTCCTACGAGCAGTACTTC
CASTGTGSYEQYF
>TRBV12-3/TRBV12-4|NA|NA|TRBJ1-4
TGTGCCAGCAGTTTATGGCCCGGGATTAATGAAAAACTGTTTTTT
CASSLWPGINEKLFF
>TRBV12-3/TRBV12-4|NA|NA|TRBJ2-1
TGTGCCAGCAGTTTTTTTGCAATGAAAGTACGAGAGCAGTTCTTC
CASSFFAMKVREQFF
>TRBV28|TRBD1|NA|TRBJ2-7
TGTGCCACACAGGGGGCACGGTACGAGCAGTACTTC
CATQGARYEQYF
>TRBV11-2|NA|few|TRBJ1-2
TGTGCCAGCAGCTTATCCGGAGGACTAGGTGATGGCTACACCTTC
CASSLSGGLGDGYTF
>TRBV20-1|NA|few|TRBJ2-3
TGCAGTGCTAGCACCCCTGGAGGGGCAGGGGAGGATACGCAGTATTTT
CSASTPGGAGEDTQYF
>TRBV4-1|TRBD2|once|TRBJ2-2
TGCGCCAGCAGCCAAGATTTAGCGGGGGGGCGGACCGGGGAGCTGTTTTTT
CASSQDLAGGRTGELFF
>TRBV5-6|NA|NA|TRBJ2-5
TGTGCCAGCAGCACGAAGGGGTTTCCCGGGACTTACCAAGAGACCCAGTACTTC
CASSTKGFPGTYQETQYF
>TRBV9|TRBD2|NA|TRBJ2-3
TGTGCCAGCAGCGTAGGACCGGGACTAGCGGGAGGGAGTTACACAGATACGCAGTATTTT
CASSVGPGLAGGSYTDTQYF
>TRBV28|TRBD2|few|TRBJ2-3
TGTGCCAGCAGCCGCTTAGCGGGAGCGGCAGATACGCAGTATTTT
CASSRLAGAADTQYF
>TRBV7-2|NA|few|TRBJ1-1
TGTGCCAGCAGCCACACCTTTAGGGGAGCTCTCACTGAAGCTTTCTTT
CASSHTFRGALTEAFF
>TRBV2|TRBD2|few|TRBJ2-1
TGTGCTAGCAGTGAGGTAGCGGGAGGTCTGAATGAGCAGTTCTTC
CASSEVAGGLNEQFF
>TRBV7-2|TRBD1|NA|TRBJ2-7
TGTGCCAGCAGCCTCGGACAGGATATCTCCTACGAGCAGTACTTC
CASSLGQDISYEQYF
>TRBV5-4|NA|few|TRBJ2-6
TGTGCCAGCAGCTGGGGCGGGTTTTCTGGGGCCAACGTCCTGACTTTC
CASSWGGFSGANVLTF
>TRBV3-1|TRBD2|few|TRBJ2-1
TGTACCAGCAGCCTTAGCGGGCCCGTCTACAATGAGCAGTTCTTC
CTSSLSGPVYNEQFF
>TRBV29-1|TRBD1|NA|TRBJ2-1
TGCAGCGGCGGACAGGGGTCCTACAATGAGCAGTTCTTC
CSGGQGSYNEQFF
>TRBV3-1|TRBD1|NA|TRBJ2-2
TGTGCCGCCAGCCCGGGACAGGGGGTAAAAGCCGGGGAGCTGTTTTTT
CAASPGQGVKAGELFF
>TRBV7-2|TRBD1|NA|TRBJ2-3
TGTGCCAGCAGCTTTTCCCGACAGGGGGTCGATACGCAGTATTTT
CASSFSRQGVDTQYF
>TRBV29-1|TRBD1|few|TRBJ1-2
TGCAGCGTTGAGTATGGGACAGCTAACTATGGCTACACCTTC
CSVEYGTANYGYTF
>TRBV10-3|TRBD2|NA|TRBJ2-2
TGTGCCATCCGTCTAGCGGGGAACACCGGGGAGCTGTTTTTT
CAIRLAGNTGELFF
>TRBV11-2|TRBD2|NA|TRBJ2-4
TGTGCCAGCAGCTACTGGGGGGGTGAAGACATTCAGTACTTC
CASSYWGGEDIQYF
>TRBV12-3/TRBV12-4|NA|NA|TRBJ2-2
TGTGCCAGCAGTTTCACAGGGTCCTCAATCGGGGAGCTGTTTTTT
CASSFTGSSIGELFF
>TRBV9|TRBD2|NA|TRBJ2-2
TGTGCCAGCAGCGTAGCAGCGGGAGGACACACCGGGGAGCTGTTTTTT
CASSVAAGGHTGELFF
>TRBV2|NA|NA|TRBJ2-1
TGTGCCAGCAGAGGACTGCGGCGGAATGAGCAGTTCTTC
CASRGLRRNEQFF
>TRBV7-2|NA|many|TRBJ2-5
TGTGCCAGCAGCTCGCGGGGGCACCAAGAGACCCAGTACTTC
CASSSRGHQETQYF
>TRBV3-1|NA|NA|TRBJ1-3
TGTGCCAGCAGCCAAGTGGCCTCGCATGGAAACACCATATATTTT
CASSQVASHGNTIYF
>TRBV6-5|NA|NA|TRBJ1-6
TGTGCCAGCAGTTATCGCAGTAATAATTCACCCCTCCACTTT
CASSYRSNNSPLHF
>TRBV7-9|TRBD1|NA|TRBJ1-2
TGTGCCAGCAGCTTAGCCTCGGGACAGGGAACCTATGGCTACACCTTC
CASSLASGQGTYGYTF
>TRBV27|NA|NA|TRBJ2-1
TGTGCCAGCGGCTTGTATGGACGGCAGTTCTTC
CASGLYGRQFF
>TRBV7-9|NA|NA|TRBJ2-3
TGTGCCAGCAGCTCCGTTCTGTCCGGGGCAGGAGATACGCAGTATTTT
CASSSVLSGAGDTQYF
>TRBV12-3/TRBV12-4|NA|many|TRBJ2-1
TGTGCCAGCAGTTTAGCCTTTAATGAGCAGTTCTTC
CASSLAFNEQFF
>TRBV4-2|TRBD2|many|TRBJ2-7
TGTGCCAGCAGCCAAGGGACTAGCGGCTACGAGCAGTACTTC
CASSQGTSGYEQYF
>TRBV10-3|TRBD2|NA|TRBJ2-7
TGTGCCATCGGCGGGGGGTCATCCTACGAGCAGTACTTC
CAIGGGSSYEQYF
>TRBV5-1|TRBD1|many|TRBJ2-7
TGCGCCAGCAGAGTGACAGGGGGCTACGAGCAGTACTTC
CASRVTGGYEQYF
>TRBV27|TRBD1|NA|TRBJ2-1
TGTGCCAGCAGAAGGACAGGGAACTACAATGAGCAGTTCTTC
CASRRTGNYNEQFF
>TRBV5-6|NA|few|TRBJ1-4
TGTGCCAGCAGCTTGGGGGCAGGATCGAGTGAAAAACTGTTTTTT
CASSLGAGSSEKLFF
>TRBV7-2|TRBD1|NA|TRBJ2-5
TGTGCCAGCAGCCGTCCCGGGACAGGGTCAGAGACCCAGTACTTC
CASSRPGTGSETQYF
>TRBV20-1|TRBD2|NA|TRBJ2-1
TGCAGTGCTAAAGAGGAACGAGCGGGATACAATGAGCAGTTCTTC
CSAKEERAGYNEQFF
>TRBV28|TRBD1|NA|TRBJ1-3
TGTGCCAGCAGTCTACGACAGGGACGAAACACCATATATTTT
CASSLRQGRNTIYF
>TRBV12-3/TRBV12-4|NA|few|TRBJ1-1
TGTGCCAGCAGTCGTCGACGGAATTCAGGCACTGAAGCTTTCTTT
CASSRRRNSGTEAFF